Shown below are 10 T cell receptor beta chains from a single sample sequenced in a study of cytomegalovirus exposure and HLA in healthy donors. Use of 60 Vbeta and 13 Jbeta primers characterized the PCR. Repertoires were generated with immunoSEQ multiplex PCR, while TCRdb's copy carries only in-frame clones and drops some. The table includes under 200,000 clones, 68% detected once. Material: PBMCs. These TCRs come from a man aged 45-65 years in good health and CMV-seronegative.

The CDR3 reads CASSYQSRRGETQYF. CDR3 nucleotide sequence: TGTGCCAGCAGTTACCAATCTCGCAGGGGGGAGACCCAGTACTTC. The chain carries TRBV6-5 and TRBJ2-5; 7 bases line up with TRBD1. CDR1 and CDR2 from the germline V gene are MNHEY and SVGAGI. The CDR3 consists of 15 residues. The V gene end was trimmed by 2 bases and the J gene end by 5 bases; junction bases not matched to a gene: 8.

The rearrangement links TRBV7-2 to TRBJ1-5; weak D call: TRBD1 (6 bases). Germline CDR1 SGHTA, CDR2 FQGNSA. V was cut by 1 base and J by 1 base, with 14 bases left in between. There are 17 residues in the CDR3. CDR3 nucleotide sequence: TGTGCCAGCAGCTTAGGTAGGGGGTACGGGAGCAATCAGCCCCAGCATTTT. Amino acid sequence: CASSLGRGYGSNQPQHF.

V is TRBV6-1 and J is TRBJ1-5, with D tentatively TRBD1 (6 bases). CDR3 length: 15 amino acids. Between the trimmed V and J ends, which lost 4 bases and 4 bases, there was a span of 14 bases. Per germline, CDR1 MNHNS and CDR2 SASEGT. CDR3 nucleotide sequence: TGTGCCAGCAGTGCAAAGGGGGACGGGAATCAGCCCCAGCATTTT. It translates to CASSAKGDGNQPQHF.

V and J are TRBV28 and TRBJ2-7; D may be TRBD1 (6 bases). CDR1 is MDHEN and CDR2 is SYDVKM in the germline V gene. Trimming left V 5 bases short and J 0 bases short, with 23 bases between. This CDR3 contains 18 residues. Here the CDR3 reads CASSLIQDRYPLSYEQYF. CDR3 coding DNA: TGTGCCAGCAGTCTAATCCAAGACAGGTACCCCCTCTCCTACGAGCAGTACTTC.

The table lists this clone with a count of one. This chain uses TRBV5-1 with TRBJ2-7; D possibly corresponds to TRBD1 (6 bases). Germline CDR1 reads SGHRS; CDR2 reads YFSETQ. This CDR3 is 14 amino acids long. The V end was cut by 1 base, the J end by 5 bases, with 13 bases between. The CDR3 is CASSLSGAYNEQYF. DNA for the CDR3: TGCGCCAGCAGCTTGTCAGGGGCGTATAACGAGCAGTACTTC.

For the CDR3, the DNA is TGTGCCACCAGCGGTTGGGACAGCAATAATGAAAAACTGTTTTTT. Translation gives CATSGWDSNNEKLFF. The V call is TRBV15, the J call TRBJ1-4; 7 bases line up with TRBD1. CDR1 is LNHNV, CDR2 YYDKDF, per germline (reference sequence). This CDR3 has 15 residues. The V segment lost 5 bases and the J segment 4 bases; nucleotides outside the gene matches: 7.

This sequence joins TRBV2 and TRBJ2-1; D unresolved. V lost 7 bases to trimming and J lost 5 bases, with 12 bases between them. Germline V gene data show CDR1 as SNHLY and CDR2 as FYNNEI. The CDR3 loop spans 13 amino acids. The CDR3 loop reads CASNPGWDNEQFF. CDR3 bases: TGTGCCAGCAACCCGGGTTGGGACAATGAGCAGTTCTTC. Full variable domain (outside the CDR3, taken from reference TRBV2 and TRBJ2-1): EPEVTQTPSHQVTQMGQEVILRCVPISNHLYFYWYRQILGQKVEFLVSFYNNEISEKSEIFDDQFSVERPDGSNFTLKIRSTKLEDSAMYFCASNPGWDNEQFFGPGTRLTVL.

The genes are TRBV11-1 and TRBJ2-7, with 10 bases lining up with TRBD1. The CDR3 has 15 residues. Germline V lookup: CDR1 SGHAT, CDR2 FQDESV (reference sequence). With 5 bases clipped from V and 5 bases from J, the junction kept 9 bases outside the gene matches. The CDR3 nucleotides are TGTGCCAGCAGCGGACCGGGACAGGGGTCCCACGAGCAGTACTTC. The encoded protein is CASSGPGQGSHEQYF.

This CDR3 reads CASSSGLTQETQYF. Written as DNA, the CDR3 is TGTGCCAGCAGCTCCGGACTAACGCAAGAGACCCAGTACTTC. This chain uses TRBV7-9 with TRBJ2-5, with D perhaps TRBD2 (6 bases). Deletions cut 4 bases from V and 2 bases from J, with 11 bases between. The CDR3 extends over 14 amino acids. Per the germline V gene, CDR1 is SEHNR and CDR2 is FQNEAQ (reference sequence).

The rearrangement uses TRBV28 and TRBJ2-1, with 11 bases lining up with TRBD2. From germline, CDR1 is MDHEN and CDR2 SYDVKM. The V segment lost 3 bases and the J segment 10 bases; nucleotides outside the gene matches: 5. The CDR3 is made up of 14 amino acids. The CDR3 coding sequence is TGTGCCAGCAGTTTCGGTCTAGCGGGGGGAGAGCAGTTCTTC. This gives the protein CASSFGLAGGEQFF.